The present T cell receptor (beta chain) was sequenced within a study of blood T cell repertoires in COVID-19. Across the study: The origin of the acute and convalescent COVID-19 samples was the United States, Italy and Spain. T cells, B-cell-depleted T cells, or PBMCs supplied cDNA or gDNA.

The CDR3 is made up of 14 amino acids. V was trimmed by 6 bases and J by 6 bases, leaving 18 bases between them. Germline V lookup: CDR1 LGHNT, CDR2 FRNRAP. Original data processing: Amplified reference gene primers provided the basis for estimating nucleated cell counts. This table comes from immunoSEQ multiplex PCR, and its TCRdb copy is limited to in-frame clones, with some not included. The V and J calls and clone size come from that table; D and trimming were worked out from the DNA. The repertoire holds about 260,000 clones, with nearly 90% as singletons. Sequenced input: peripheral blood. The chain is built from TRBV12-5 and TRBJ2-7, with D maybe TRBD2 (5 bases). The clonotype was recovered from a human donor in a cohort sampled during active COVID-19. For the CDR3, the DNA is TGTGCTAGTGGCCAAAACACTAGTCTAGGCGAGCAGTACTTC. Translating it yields CASGQNTSLGEQYF.